This section outlines one TCR beta chain sequence together with its context. Its antigen target is currently unknown. Base qualities are not recorded, but no much larger clone differs from it by a single base. The sample comes from a study of regulatory T cells in long-lasting Graves disease (dated by TCRdb to 2020 to 2022). General notes on the study: Persistent Graves' disease meant more than 5 years of antithyroid drug treatment with TSH receptor autoantibodies that stayed positive. TCR sequencing covered around 13 persistent and approximately 20 newly diagnosed Graves' disease patients, 33 samples in total. Persistent Graves' disease patients were compared with newly diagnosed Graves' disease patients by peripheral blood TCR sequencing and RNA sequencing. The study was conducted in China and was registered as a clinical trial. Antithyroid drugs had been taken for around 9.8 years on average by persistent Graves' disease patients in the clinical cohort. General study outcomes and caveats: More public clonotypes were shared among persistent patients (roughly 2,700) than among newly diagnosed patients (just under 1,000). Persistent Graves' disease patients showed lower TCR Shannon entropy and fewer highly expanded clones than newly diagnosed patients, suggesting clonal expansion. The authors acknowledged the small sample size as a limitation that may reduce accuracy. Because the primary lesion, thyroid tissue, could not be accessed, the study looked at peripheral blood alone. TRBV28, TRBJ1-2 and TRBJ2-5 were preferentially used in persistent disease, while TRBV20-1 and TRBJ2-1 were favored in newly diagnosed disease. Only the TCR beta chain was sequenced and analyzed.

Reading from cysteine to phenylalanine, the CDR3 counts 12 amino acids. Only the CDR3 portion is preserved as DNA: 36 bases, with reading frame beginning at the first base. Via the germline V gene (reference sequence), CDR1 is DFQATT and CDR2 SNEGSKA. V was cut back by 4 bases and J by 4 bases, leaving a gap of 10 bases between them. The time point label for this specimen denotes: persistent/refractory GD, antithyroid drugs over 5 years with positive TRAb. For both TCR sequencing and RNA sequencing, RNA was extracted from PBMCs in TRIzol. The diagnosis of Graves' disease was made according to American Thyroid Association guidelines. Patients for the study were recruited at an endocrinology department in Xi'an, China. From each patient, 8 to 10 milliliters of peripheral blood was collected into an EDTA anticoagulant tube. PBMCs were isolated by Ficoll Paque Plus density gradient separation without further T cell sorting. An Agilent 2100 Bioanalyzer and agarose gel were used to check RNA quality, while a NanoDrop 2000 measured RNA concentration.

The library was made by multiplex PCR. Sequencing was performed on an Illumina HiSeq 4000. To build TCR beta libraries, CDR3 regions were amplified by Arm-PCR using iRepertoire HTBI primers. Before sequencing, the PCR products underwent gel purification. The paper's data handling went like this. Across samples, roughly 60 TRBV and roughly 15 TRBJ segments were identified and used for gene usage analysis of CDR3 amino acid clonotypes. COPE and FqMerger were used to merge filtered high-quality paired reads into contigs. BLAST was used to align contigs to IMGT TRBV, TRBD and TRBJ reference genes, and CDR3 was defined according to IMGT. Highly expanded clones were defined as clonotypes with a frequency above 0.1%. Shannon entropy served as the measure of repertoire diversity, while the Gini coefficient captured V-J evenness. Public clonotypes were defined as clonotypes shared by more than one individual. TCRdb reworked the public reads: Q25 trimming with fastp, MiXCR clone assembly, productive beta chains retained. Identical CDR3 protein sequences are pooled into one entry, listed with their most common genes and DNA. The V and J calls reflect TCRdb's pipeline rather than the authors' work. In this sample the table shows hundreds of thousands of distinct CDR3 sequences, about 20% of which occur a single time. The ten largest clones add up to roughly 13% of the sample.

This specimen consisted of peripheral blood mononuclear cells (PBMCs), obtained when the disease was refractory, from a patient treated with antithyroid drugs. Recombination linked TRBV20-1 to TRBJ1-1; the best D guess is TRBD1, with 6 bases matching. This TCR was sampled from a female donor with Graves disease. Read as DNA, the sequence is TGCAGTGCTAATCAGGGGAGCACTGAAGCTTTCTTT. This sequence encodes CSANQGSTEAFF.